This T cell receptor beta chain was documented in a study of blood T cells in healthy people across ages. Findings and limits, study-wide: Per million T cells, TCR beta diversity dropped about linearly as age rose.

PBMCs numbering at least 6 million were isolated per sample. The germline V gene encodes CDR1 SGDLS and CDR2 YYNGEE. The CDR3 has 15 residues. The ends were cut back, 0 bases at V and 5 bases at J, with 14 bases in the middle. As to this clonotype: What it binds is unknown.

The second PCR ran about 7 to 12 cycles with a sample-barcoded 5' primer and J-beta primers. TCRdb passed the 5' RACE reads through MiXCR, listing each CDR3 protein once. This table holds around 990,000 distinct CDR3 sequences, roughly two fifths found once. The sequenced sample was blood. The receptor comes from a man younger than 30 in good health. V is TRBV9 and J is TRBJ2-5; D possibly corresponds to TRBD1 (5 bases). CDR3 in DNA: TGTGCCAGCAGCGTAGGTCCTCAGGGCGTGGAGACCCAGTACTTC. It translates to CASSVGPQGVETQYF.